This T cell receptor beta chain was retrieved from a study of T cells in Graves' hyperthyroidism and ophthalmopathy. The ends were cut back, 2 bases at V and 9 bases at J, with 11 bases in the middle. Germline assignment: CDR1 SGHNT and CDR2 YENEEA. The CDR3 has 13 residues. RNA transcripts served as the template for amplifying TCR beta CDR3 regions. The HTBI primer set drove a first-round RT-PCR of the TCR CDR3. TCRdb recomputed calls from the multiplex PCR reads with MiXCR, one row per CDR3 protein. The table includes about 380,000 distinct CDR3 sequences, more than 11% detected once. General observations from the study: Most thyroid-expanded clonotypes above 0.001 were also found in blood.

A roughly 9.7 ml volume of fresh peripheral blood provided the PBMCs. About this clonotype itself: Its antigen remains unidentified. Possible read error: a much larger clone is one base away.

This rearrangement joins TRBV11-3 to TRBJ2-1; D may be TRBD2 (5 bases). The TCR comes from an older woman with Graves' hyperthyroidism. Sequences were obtained from blood. CDR3 amino acids: CASSLSGEGEQFF. CDR3 DNA sequence: TGTGCCAGCAGCTTATCTGGAGAGGGTGAGCAGTTCTTC.